This T cell receptor beta chain was obtained from a study of OX40 agonist ivuxolimab in advanced cancers. Study background: Therapy given before enrollment (anti-PD-1, anti-PD-L1 or anti-CTLA-4) was allowed, and 35% to 45% had some.

Study-level findings and limits: Some patients who did not respond also had low normalized T-cell clonal expansion. Which antigen the expanded peripheral T cells recognized is unknown.

V dropped 3 bases and J dropped 0; count of bases not matched to a gene: 4. The CDR3 runs to 16 residues. The germline V gene has CDR1 SGDLS and CDR2 YYNGEE. The protocol was immunoSEQ multiplex PCR, while the TCRdb copy is restricted to in-frame clones and leaves out a portion. The sample lists about 22,000 clones; approximately 80% were seen once. About this clone itself: Its antigen is still unknown.

The receptor was isolated from an adult with an advanced solid tumor such as melanoma, head and neck, liver or kidney cancer. The sequenced sample was CD4+ or CD8+ T cells sorted from blood, obtained in a trial of the OX40 agonist ivuxolimab. V and J are TRBV9 and TRBJ2-3; 10 nucleotides match TRBD2. The CDR3 reads CASSGSSGGSTDTQYF. Written as DNA, the CDR3 is TGTGCCAGCAGCGGATCTAGCGGGGGAAGCACAGATACGCAGTATTTT.